Listed here are 2 T cell receptor beta chains from one sample, sequenced in a study of human T cells and chemical hapten exposure. A single record per CDR3 protein comes from TCRdb applying MiXCR to the RACE reads. The sample carries around 99,000 distinct CDR3 sequences, approximately 11% recorded once. Time point of the sample: patch test 2, 6 weeks after DPC sensitization. Treatment reported: therapeutic diphenylcyclopropenone sensitization with weekly scalp DPC. Here the sequenced sample was whole blood, taken in connection with sensitization to the hapten diphenylcyclopropenone (DPC). The origin of the receptors is a man between 40 and 49 years old with alopecia areata. Some clones in this sample may be carry-over from other donors' samples.

V usage is TRBV14 and J usage is TRBJ2-3; the D gene is possibly TRBD2 (7 bases). The germline CDR1 and CDR2 sequences are SGHDN and FVKESK. This CDR3 comprises 15 residues. The ends were cut back, 0 bases at V and 7 bases at J, with 14 bases in the middle. CDR3 sequence reads: CASSQDQAGHHTQYF. The CDR3 nucleotides read TGTGCCAGCAGCCAAGATCAAGCGGGACACCATACGCAGTATTTT.

The rearrangement links TRBV6-5 to TRBJ2-2; D gene ambiguous. V was clipped by 6 bases and J by 1 base, with 15 bases between them. Germline-derived CDR1 and CDR2 are MNHEY and SVGAGI. This CDR3 contains 16 residues. CDR3 sequence: CASSPPGRMNTGELFF. The CDR3 DNA is TGTGCCAGCAGCCCCCCGGGCCGCATGAACACCGGGGAGCTGTTTTTT.